The subject of this entry is one T cell receptor (beta chain). Its specificity is not known. Trimming took 3 bases from V and 0 from J, leaving 3 bases between them. The CDR3 is made up of 12 amino acids. Germline values: CDR1 SQVTM, CDR2 ANQGSEA. CD8+ and CD4+ T cells from blood underwent TCR beta sequencing. The control participants were healthy donors, and these controls were matched with respect to both age and sex. Negative magnetic isolation gave CD8+ and CD4+ cells; FACS enriched CD8+ TEMRA. This sample is drawn from a study of CD8 T cells in Susac syndrome. With random hexamers, reverse transcription was performed on roughly 0.5 to 1 ug of RNA. TCRdb processed the immunoSEQ multiplex PCR reads anew with MiXCR; each CDR3 protein has one entry. The profile covers some 170,000 distinct CDR3 sequences, with about 95% appearing a single time and about 0.1% taken by the ten largest. Study-wide results and caveats: It was acknowledged in the study that the number of individuals who were included in its TCR sequencing and HLA analysis was relatively small.

The sequencing input was CD4+ T cells from PBMCs. This rearrangement joins TRBV29-1 to TRBJ1-3; no firm D call. The clonotype originates from a human donor in good health. In nucleotides, the CDR3 is TGCAGCGTTGATGGCTCTGGAAACACCATATATTTT. This sequence encodes CSVDGSGNTIYF. The variable domain in full, completed from reference TRBV29-1 and TRBJ1-3, reads SAVISQKPSRDICQRGTSLTIQCQVDSQVTMMFWYRQQPGQSLTLIATANQGSEATYESGFVIDKFPISRPNLTFSTLTVSNMSPEDSSIYLCSVDGSGNTIYFGEGSWLTVV.